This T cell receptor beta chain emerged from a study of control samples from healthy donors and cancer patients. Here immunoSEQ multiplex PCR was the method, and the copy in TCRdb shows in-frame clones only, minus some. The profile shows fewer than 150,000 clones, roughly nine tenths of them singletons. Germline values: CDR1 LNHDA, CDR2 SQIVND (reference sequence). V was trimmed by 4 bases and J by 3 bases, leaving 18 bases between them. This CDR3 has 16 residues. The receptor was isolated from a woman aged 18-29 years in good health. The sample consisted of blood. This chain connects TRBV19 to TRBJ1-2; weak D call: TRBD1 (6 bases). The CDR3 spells CASSTDQGHEYYGYTF. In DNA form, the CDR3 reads TGTGCCAGTAGTACCGATCAGGGGCACGAATACTATGGCTACACCTTC.